This TCR beta chain derives from a study of response to subunit inactivated influenza vaccine (dated by TCRdb to 2017 to 2018). Describing the broader study: To follow how T cells responded to a trivalent subunit inactivated influenza vaccine, the researchers relied on deep quantitative profiling of the T cell receptor repertoire.

As for this clonotype: Its antigen remains unidentified. Base quality data are lacking; no much larger clone is found one base away.

CDR1 is given as SGDLS and CDR2 as YYNGEE, both from the germline V gene. Germline trimming amounts to 3 bases on V and 2 bases on J, with 8 as the count of junction bases outside the gene matches. Measured from the cysteine to the phenylalanine, the CDR3 is 17 residues long. Kept here is only the CDR3 DNA, which spans 51 bases and is read in frame from base 1. Results and caveats for the whole study, not just this receptor: The authors proposed that each seasonal influenza vaccination may bring in only a limited number of new T cells.

Libraries were built with RT-PCR. Sequencing was performed on an Illumina HiSeq 2500. The public sequencing data were trimmed at Q25 with fastp and processed into clonotypes with MiXCR by TCRdb, which kept only in-frame beta chains. Entries that share a CDR3 protein sequence are merged under the most common genes and DNA. The sample table shows 650,000 to 800,000 distinct CDR3 sequences, and approximately 17% are seen once. The ten top clones hold roughly 10% of the sample. Sequencing used PBMCs from blood, obtained roughly 5 days after vaccination. Here the chain combines TRBV9 and TRBJ1-4; the junction holds 9 bases that match TRBD1. This TCR came from a man aged 45-65 years who received an inactivated influenza vaccine. Donor details come from another sample of the same person, matched by shared clones. CDR3 reads: CASSGTGGGGTNEKLFF. The sequenced DNA: TGTGCCAGCAGCGGAACAGGGGGCGGGGGTACTAATGAAAAACTGTTTTTT.